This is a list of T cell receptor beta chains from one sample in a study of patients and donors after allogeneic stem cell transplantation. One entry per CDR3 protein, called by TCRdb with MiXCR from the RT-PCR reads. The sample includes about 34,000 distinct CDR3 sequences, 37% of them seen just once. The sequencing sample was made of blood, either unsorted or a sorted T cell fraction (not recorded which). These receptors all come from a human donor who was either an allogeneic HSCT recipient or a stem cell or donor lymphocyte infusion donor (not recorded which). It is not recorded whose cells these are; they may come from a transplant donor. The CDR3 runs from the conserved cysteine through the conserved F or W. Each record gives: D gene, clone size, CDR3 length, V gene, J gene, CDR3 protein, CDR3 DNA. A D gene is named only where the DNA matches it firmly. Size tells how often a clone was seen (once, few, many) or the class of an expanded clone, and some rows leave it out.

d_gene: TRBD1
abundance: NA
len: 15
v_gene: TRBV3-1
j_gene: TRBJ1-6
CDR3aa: CASSQWTGSDSPLHF
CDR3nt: TGTGCCAGCAGCCAATGGACAGGGAGCGATTCACCCCTCCACTTT

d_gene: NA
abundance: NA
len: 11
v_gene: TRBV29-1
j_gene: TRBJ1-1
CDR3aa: CSVPGNTEAFF
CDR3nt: TGCAGCGTTCCAGGAAACACTGAAGCTTTCTTT

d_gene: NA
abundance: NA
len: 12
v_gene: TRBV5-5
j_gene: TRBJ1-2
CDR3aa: CASPPQHYGYTF
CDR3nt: TGTGCCAGCCCCCCACAGCACTATGGCTACACCTTC

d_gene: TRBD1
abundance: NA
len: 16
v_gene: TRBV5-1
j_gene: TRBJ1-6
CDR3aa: CASSLEQGAWNSPLHF
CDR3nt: TGCGCCAGCAGCTTGGAACAGGGGGCTTGGAATTCACCCCTCCACTTT

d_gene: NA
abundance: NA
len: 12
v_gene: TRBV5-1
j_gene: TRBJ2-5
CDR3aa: CASSLSTETQYF
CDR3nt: TGCGCCAGCAGCTTGTCCACAGAGACCCAGTACTTC

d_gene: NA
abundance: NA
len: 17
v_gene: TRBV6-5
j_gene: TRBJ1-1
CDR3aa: CASSYLGGKGLNTEAFF
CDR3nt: TGTGCCAGCAGTTACCTCGGGGGTAAGGGCCTAAACACTGAAGCTTTCTTT

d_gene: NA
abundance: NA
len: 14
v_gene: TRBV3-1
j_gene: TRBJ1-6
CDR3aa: CASSRSWERSPLHF
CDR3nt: TGTGCCAGCAGCCGCTCCTGGGAACGGTCACCCCTCCACTTT

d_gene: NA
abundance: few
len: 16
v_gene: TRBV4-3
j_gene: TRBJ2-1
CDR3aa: CASSQKFGGMYNEQFF
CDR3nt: TGCGCCAGCAGCCAAAAGTTCGGCGGGATGTACAATGAGCAGTTCTTC

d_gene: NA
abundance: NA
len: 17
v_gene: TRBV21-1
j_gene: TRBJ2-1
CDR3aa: CASSKGLGDFSPGEQFF
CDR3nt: TGTGCCAGCAGCAAAGGGCTCGGGGACTTTTCCCCGGGAGAGCAGTTCTTC

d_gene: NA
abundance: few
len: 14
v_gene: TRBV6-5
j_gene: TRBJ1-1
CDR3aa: CASSSLQTNTEAFF
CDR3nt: TGTGCCAGCAGTTCCCTCCAAACGAACACTGAAGCTTTCTTT

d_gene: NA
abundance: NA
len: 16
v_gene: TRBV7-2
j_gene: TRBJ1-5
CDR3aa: CASSLMARGSNQPQHF
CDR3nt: TGTGCCAGCAGCTTAATGGCCAGGGGAAGCAATCAGCCCCAGCATTTT

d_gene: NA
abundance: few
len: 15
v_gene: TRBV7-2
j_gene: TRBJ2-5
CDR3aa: CASSLEGQAGETQYF
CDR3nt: TGTGCCAGCAGCTTAGAGGGCCAAGCGGGAGAGACCCAGTACTTC

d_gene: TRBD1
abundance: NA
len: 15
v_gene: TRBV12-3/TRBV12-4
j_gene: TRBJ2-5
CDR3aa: CASSQQGAARETQYF
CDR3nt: TGTGCCAGCAGTCAACAGGGGGCAGCGCGGGAGACCCAGTACTTC

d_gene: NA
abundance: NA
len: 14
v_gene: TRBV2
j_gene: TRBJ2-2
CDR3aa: CASTPHGEAGELFF
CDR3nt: TGTGCCAGCACGCCCCACGGGGAGGCCGGGGAGCTGTTTTTT

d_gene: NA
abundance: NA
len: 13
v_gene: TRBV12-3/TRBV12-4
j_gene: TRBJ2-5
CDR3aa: CASSLGNQETQYF
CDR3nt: TGTGCCAGCAGTTTAGGGAACCAAGAGACCCAGTACTTC

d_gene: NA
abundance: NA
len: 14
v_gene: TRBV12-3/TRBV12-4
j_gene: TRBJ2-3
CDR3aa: CASTLTDLADTQYF
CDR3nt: TGTGCCAGCACCTTGACAGATCTCGCAGATACGCAGTATTTT

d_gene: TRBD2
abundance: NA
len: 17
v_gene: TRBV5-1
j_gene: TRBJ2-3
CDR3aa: CASSLDNLAGGSDTQYF
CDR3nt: TGCGCCAGCAGCTTGGATAACCTAGCGGGGGGATCAGATACGCAGTATTTT

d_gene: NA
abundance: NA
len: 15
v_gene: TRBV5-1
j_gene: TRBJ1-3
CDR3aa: CASSPGTVAGNTIYF
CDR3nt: TGCGCCAGCAGCCCAGGGACTGTCGCTGGAAACACCATATATTTT

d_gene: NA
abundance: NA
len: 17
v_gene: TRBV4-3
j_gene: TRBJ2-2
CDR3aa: CASSPRPGQTYTGELFF
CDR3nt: TGCGCCAGCAGCCCGCGTCCAGGACAGACATACACCGGGGAGCTGTTTTTT

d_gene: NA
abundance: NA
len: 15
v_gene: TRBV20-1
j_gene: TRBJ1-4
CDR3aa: CSVVLPRIENEKLFF
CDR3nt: TGCAGTGTTGTACTTCCCCGAATAGAGAATGAAAAACTGTTTTTT

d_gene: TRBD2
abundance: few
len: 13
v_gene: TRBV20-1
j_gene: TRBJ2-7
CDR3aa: CSARGTSAYEQYF
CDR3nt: TGCAGTGCTAGGGGGACTAGCGCCTACGAGCAGTACTTC

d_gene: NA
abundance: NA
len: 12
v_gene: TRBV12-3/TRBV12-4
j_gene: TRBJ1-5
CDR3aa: CASSLVGKPQHF
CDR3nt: TGTGCCAGCAGTTTAGTGGGGAAGCCCCAGCATTTT

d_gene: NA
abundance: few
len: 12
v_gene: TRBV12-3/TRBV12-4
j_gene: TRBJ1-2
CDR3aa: CASAASWVGYTF
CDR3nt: TGTGCCAGCGCGGCATCGTGGGTGGGCTACACCTTC

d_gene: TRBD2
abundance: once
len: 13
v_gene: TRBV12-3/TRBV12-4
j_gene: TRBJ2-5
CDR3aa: CATGRGPGETQYF
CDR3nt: TGTGCGACGGGGAGGGGACCCGGTGAGACCCAGTACTTC

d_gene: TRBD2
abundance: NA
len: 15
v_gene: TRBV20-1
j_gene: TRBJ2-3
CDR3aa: CSSEAGGPSTDTQYF
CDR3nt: TGCAGCTCGGAAGCGGGAGGGCCTAGCACAGATACGCAGTATTTT

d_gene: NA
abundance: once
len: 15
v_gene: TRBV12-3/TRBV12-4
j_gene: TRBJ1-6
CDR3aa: CASKKTDIKSSPLHF
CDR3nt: TGTGCCAGCAAGAAGACAGATATTAAGAGTTCACCCCTCCACTTT